The rows below give T cell receptor beta chains drawn from one sample of a study of blood T cell repertoires in COVID-19. TCRdb keeps only in-frame clones here, not all; method: immunoSEQ multiplex PCR. Among about 240,000 clones, about 90% were seen once, and the ten largest hold 5.5% to 6.5%. The sample comprised peripheral blood. These receptors came from a man aged 55 to 69 with acute or convalescent COVID-19. Both conserved end residues are part of each CDR3. D genes are given only for firm matches. Clone size is shown for a subset of rows, as once, few, many or a class of expanded clone.

cdr3_nt cdr3_aa v_call d_call j_call clone_size
TGTGCCAGCAGTCTCGGGACAGGGAGGTTAACCTTC CASSLGTGRLTF TRBV12-3/TRBV12-4 TRBD1 TRBJ1-2 -
TGTGCCAGCAGTCCGCCAGGGGGTGTTGAGTACGAGCAGTACTTC CASSPPGGVEYEQYF TRBV28 TRBD1 TRBJ2-7 once
TGTGCCAGCAGCAAAGATAGGAAGGGGGATGGCTACACCTTC CASSKDRKGDGYTF TRBV21-1 - TRBJ1-2 -
TGTGCCAGCAGCCCCATCGGGGGGGTTGGAGATACGCAGTATTTT CASSPIGGVGDTQYF TRBV11-3 TRBD2 TRBJ2-3 -
TGTGCCAGCAGTTATTCAGGCAACTCTGGAAACACCATATATTTT CASSYSGNSGNTIYF TRBV6-5 - TRBJ1-3 -
TGTGCCAGCAGCTTGGTGGGACAGGGAAACATTCAGTACTTC CASSLVGQGNIQYF TRBV5-4 TRBD1 TRBJ2-4 -
TGTGCCATCAGTGAGGACACCTTGAACACTGAAGCTTTCTTT CAISEDTLNTEAFF TRBV10-3 - TRBJ1-1 -
TGTGCCAGCAGCCTCGGGAGTCCCGGGGAGCTGTTTTTT CASSLGSPGELFF TRBV9 - TRBJ2-2 many
TGTGCCAGCAGGTTCTGGGGCGCCGAGTATGGCTACACCTTC CASRFWGAEYGYTF TRBV6-5 - TRBJ1-2 -
TGTGCCAGCAGCCCCCGTGCTAGCGGGAACACAGATACGCAGTATTTT CASSPRASGNTDTQYF TRBV7-9 TRBD2 TRBJ2-3 -
TGCAGCGTTTTTGGCGGTTACAATGAGCAGTTCTTC CSVFGGYNEQFF TRBV29-1 - TRBJ2-1 -
TGTGCCAGCAGCTTAGGGGCACAGGGGTACGAGCAGTACTTC CASSLGAQGYEQYF TRBV7-2 TRBD1 TRBJ2-7 few
TGTGCCAGCTCAGAACAGGGGAACACTGAAGCTTTCTTT CASSEQGNTEAFF TRBV18 - TRBJ1-1 few
TGTGCCAGCAGCTCCCTAAGGACAGGGGGTACAGTGGCTTTCTTT CASSSLRTGGTVAFF TRBV11-3 TRBD1 TRBJ1-1 once
TGTGCCAGCAAAATTGGAGGGGCCGTCTACGAGCAGTACTTC CASKIGGAVYEQYF TRBV28 - TRBJ2-7 once
TGTGCCAGCAGTGTTGGCGACAATCCCGAGCAGTACTTC CASSVGDNPEQYF TRBV2 - TRBJ2-7 -
TGCGCCAGCAGCCAAGAGGCGGGTGGCACCGGGGAGCTGTTTTTT CASSQEAGGTGELFF TRBV4-3 - TRBJ2-2 -
TGTGCCAGCAGTGTCCACCGACAGGGGGCCGGTTCACCCCTCCACTTT CASSVHRQGAGSPLHF TRBV28 TRBD1 TRBJ1-6 -
TGTGCCAGCAGCTTAGCCAGACAGGGGAGCTCTGAAGCTTTCTTT CASSLARQGSSEAFF TRBV7-8 TRBD1 TRBJ1-1 -
TGTGCCAGCAGCCTCTGGGCAGGGGAAACTGAAGCTTTCTTT CASSLWAGETEAFF TRBV7-3 - TRBJ1-1 -
TGTGCCAGCAGCCGGGACAGGGTAGACGAGCAGTACTTC CASSRDRVDEQYF TRBV27 TRBD1 TRBJ2-7 once
TGTGCCAGCCGGAAAGACTCCACAGATACGCAGTATTTT CASRKDSTDTQYF TRBV27 - TRBJ2-3 -
TGTGCCAGCAGCCGTCGGGGTGGACCCTACGAGCAGTACTTC CASSRRGGPYEQYF TRBV5-5 - TRBJ2-7 -
TGCAGTGCTAGTTGGGGGCGGGTTATTCACACTGAAGCTTTCTTT CSASWGRVIHTEAFF TRBV20-1 - TRBJ1-1 once
TGTGCCAGCAGCCGGTTAGCGGGAGGCCCGACCTACGAGCAGTACTTC CASSRLAGGPTYEQYF TRBV14 TRBD2 TRBJ2-7 -
TGTGCCAGTGGGGCGGGGATCTACGAGCAGTACTTC CASGAGIYEQYF TRBV19 - TRBJ2-7 -
TGTGCCAGCAGTTATTTGGCGGGAATTTCCTACAATGAGCAGTTCTTC CASSYLAGISYNEQFF TRBV6-2/TRBV6-3 - TRBJ2-1 -
TGCAGTGCTAGTCGGACTAGCGGGAGGCCCTCCAATGAGCAGTTCTTC CSASRTSGRPSNEQFF TRBV20-1 TRBD2 TRBJ2-1 -
TGTGCCAGCAGCAGAGGGACTAGCGTGAACACCGGGGAGCTGTTTTTT CASSRGTSVNTGELFF TRBV7-2 TRBD2 TRBJ2-2 -
TGTGCCAGCCCCAGGCCTAACAGGTGGAACGGAGAGACCCAGTACTTC CASPRPNRWNGETQYF TRBV28 - TRBJ2-5 -
TGTGCCAGCAGCCGTCTAGGAAAGACAGGTCCTGGGGGCTACGAGCAGTACTTC CASSRLGKTGPGGYEQYF TRBV28 - TRBJ2-7 once
TGCGCCAGCAGCCCCAGCGACAGACCGAACACTGAAGCTTTCTTT CASSPSDRPNTEAFF TRBV4-1 - TRBJ1-1 -
TGTGCCAGCAGCCTAGGGGCTGGCACAGATACGCAGTATTTT CASSLGAGTDTQYF TRBV7-8 - TRBJ2-3 -
TGTGCCAGCAGCCTCCCTCCTATCAACTCGAACACCGGGGAGCTGTTTTTT CASSLPPINSNTGELFF TRBV5-4 - TRBJ2-2 -
TGTGCCAGCAGTCCCTCGGACAGGGCGAACACTGAAGCTTTCTTT CASSPSDRANTEAFF TRBV6-5 TRBD1 TRBJ1-1 -
TGTGCCAGCCGCAGGGGCGAGGGTCAGCCCCAGCATTTT CASRRGEGQPQHF TRBV6-5 - TRBJ1-5 -
TGCAGTGCTCGAGCCTACTATGGCTACACCTTC CSARAYYGYTF TRBV20-1 - TRBJ1-2 -
TGTGCCAGCAGCGTCCAAGACAGGGGGGATACGCAGTATTTT CASSVQDRGDTQYF TRBV9 TRBD1 TRBJ2-3 -
TGTGCCAGCAGCCTAGTCGGACTAGCGGGAGGGCGCTTAGCAGATACGCAGTATTTT CASSLVGLAGGRLADTQYF TRBV7-3 TRBD2 TRBJ2-3 -
TGTGCCAGCAGCCAATGGGCAAGACCCTACGAGCAGTACTTC CASSQWARPYEQYF TRBV3-1/TRBV3-2 - TRBJ2-7 -
TGTGCCAGCAGTGAACGGGTCAGGGGCCAACAGCCCCAGCATTTT CASSERVRGQQPQHF TRBV2 - TRBJ1-5 few
TGTGCCAGCAGCTTAGAATACGGACAGTTAAATTCACCCCTCCACTTT CASSLEYGQLNSPLHF TRBV7-2 - TRBJ1-6 -
TGTGCCAGCAGTGAAGACAGGGCCTATTCACCCCTCCACTTT CASSEDRAYSPLHF TRBV25-1 TRBD1 TRBJ1-6 -
TGTGCCAGCAGCTTAGAAGGGACCAGGGGTTCACCCCTCCACTTT CASSLEGTRGSPLHF TRBV11-3 - TRBJ1-6 -